One sample yielded the 11 T cell receptor beta chains listed below, sequenced in a study of T cell changes during pregnancy in multiple sclerosis (dated by TCRdb to about 2019). Libraries were built with the immunoSEQ multiplex PCR assay. The source is immuneACCESS, and TCRdb retained only in-frame sequences with V and J called. Part of the clones is not carried over; for the studies checked, unresolved V genes explain less than half of this, and the remainder is unexplained. In all, the sample holds roughly 110,000 clones, and roughly nine tenths of those were seen once. The ten top clones hold less than 2% of the sample. Sample: peripheral blood, taken before pregnancy. The receptor source for this set is a female donor with multiple sclerosis, enrolled in a pregnancy study.

The gene calls are TRBV7-2 and TRBJ2-3; 11 positions match TRBD2. Germline-derived CDR1 and CDR2 are SGHTA and FQGNSA. CDR3 size: 15 residues. J lost 4 bases, V lost 2 bases, and 2 bases had no gene match. The CDR3: CASSLLAGGADTQYF. In nucleotides, the CDR3 is TGTGCCAGCAGCTTACTAGCGGGAGGCGCAGATACGCAGTATTTT.

The chain recombines TRBV5-4 with TRBJ2-6, with D possibly TRBD2 on 5 matching bases. The CDR3 spans 15 residues. The germline gives CDR1 SGHNT, CDR2 YYREEE (reference sequence). Trimming pared 3 bases from V and 4 bases from J, leaving 11 bases between. CDR3 in DNA: TGTGCCAGCAGCTCAGAGGGCCTGGGGGCCAACGTCCTGACTTTC. It yields the protein CASSSEGLGANVLTF.

The rearrangement links TRBV7-8 to TRBJ2-7; 12 bases are shared with TRBD2. With V trimmed by 2 bases and J by 5 bases, 4 bases remained unmatched. In germline, CDR1 is SGHVS, CDR2 FQNEAQ. This CDR3 has 15 amino acids. CDR3 in amino acids: CASSLRTSGAHEQYF. CDR3 bases: TGTGCCAGCAGCTTACGGACTAGCGGGGCTCACGAGCAGTACTTC. Together with reference TRBV7-8 and TRBJ2-7, the CDR3 gives the full variable domain: GAGVSQSPRYKVAKRGQDVALRCDPISGHVSLFWYQQALGQGPEFLTYFQNEAQLDKSGLPSDRFFAERPEGSVSTLKIQRTQQEDSAVYLCASSLRTSGAHEQYFGPGTRLTVT.

The V gene is TRBV11-3, the J gene TRBJ2-7; possibly TRBD1 for D (6 bases). Germline V gene data show CDR1 as SGHNT and CDR2 as YENEEA. The germline V and J ends were trimmed by 2 bases and 6 bases, with 14 bases remaining between them. The CDR3 consists of 14 residues. CDR3 residues: CASSLRWDTPEQYF. The CDR3 DNA is TGTGCCAGCAGCTTAAGGTGGGACACCCCCGAGCAGTACTTC.

The V call is TRBV27, the J call TRBJ2-1; 9 bases are shared with TRBD2. The V gene's germline CDR1 is MNHEY and CDR2 SMNVEV (reference sequence). This CDR3 spans 15 amino acids. V gave up 7 bases and J gave up 8 bases; unmatched junction bases: 12. The CDR3 DNA follows: TGTGCCAGCAAACCGATTAGCGGGAGTGCCTATGAGCAGTTCTTC. Its protein product is CASKPISGSAYEQFF.

The rearrangement uses TRBV5-4 and TRBJ2-3; D unclear. This CDR3 region has 15 residues. V lost 0 bases and J lost 0, with 8 bases in between. CDR1 is SGHNT, CDR2 YYREEE, per germline (reference sequence). CDR3 sequence reads: CASSLVGGSTDTQYF. DNA for the CDR3: TGTGCCAGCAGCTTGGTTGGCGGCAGCACAGATACGCAGTATTTT. The full variable domain, with the rest looked up from reference TRBV5-4 and TRBJ2-3, is ETGVTQSPTHLIKTRGQQVTLRCSSQSGHNTVSWYQQALGQGPQFIFQYYREEENGRGNFPPRFSGLQFPNYSSELNVNALELDDSALYLCASSLVGGSTDTQYFGPGTRLTVL.

The chain employs TRBV6-6 and TRBJ1-1; no definite D call. Germline CDR1 MNHNY, CDR2 SVGAGI (reference sequence). Trimming left V 10 bases short and J 1 base short, with 10 bases between. The CDR3 spans 12 residues. The DNA of the CDR3 is TGTGCCACAGCAGGCCCGAACACTGAAGCTTTCTTT. It yields the protein CATAGPNTEAFF.

The sample holds one count of this clone. The V call is TRBV5-8, the J call TRBJ2-1; D may be TRBD2 (6 bases). CDR3 length: 14 amino acids. Germline-derived CDR1 and CDR2 are SGHTS and YDEGEE. The ends were cut back, 4 bases at V and 7 bases at J, with 15 bases in the middle. This chain's CDR3 is CASSPPPGVNEQFF. DNA of the CDR3: TGTGCCAGCAGCCCTCCCCCGGGAGTTAATGAGCAGTTCTTC. The full variable domain, in which reference TRBV5-8 and TRBJ2-1 provide the parts outside the CDR3, is EAGVTQSPTHLIKTRGQQATLRCSPISGHTSVYWYQQALGLGLQFLLWYDEGEERNRGNFPPRFSGRQFPNYSSELNVNALELEDSALYLCASSPPPGVNEQFFGPGTRLTVL.

This chain's CDR3 is CASLASATYEQYF. CDR3 nucleotides: TGTGCCAGCTTGGCTAGCGCAACCTACGAGCAGTACTTC. The gene calls are TRBV2 and TRBJ2-7, with D maybe TRBD2 (6 bases). V lost 8 bases, J lost 2 bases, and 13 bases lay in between. Germline V gene lookup returns CDR1 SNHLY and CDR2 FYNNEI. The CDR3 is 13 amino acids.

The chain has TRBV7-7 and TRBJ2-1; maybe TRBD2 (6 bases). V was pared by 3 bases and J by 4 bases, with 16 bases between. The germline CDR1 and CDR2 sequences are SSHAT and FNYEAQ (reference sequence). The CDR3 covers 16 residues. CDR3 DNA sequence: TGTGCCAGCAGCTTGAAGGCGGGAAGTGGGTACAATGAGCAGTTCTTC. Translation gives CASSLKAGSGYNEQFF.

This chain links TRBV29-1 with TRBJ2-2, with 7 bases fitting TRBD1. The CDR3 is 13 residues long. The V gene's germline CDR1 is SQVTM and CDR2 ANQGSEA. Trimming cost V 4 bases and J 5 bases; bases outside gene matches: 4. CDR3 sequence (DNA): TGCAGCGTTGGGACAGGAGCGACCGGGGAGCTGTTTTTT. Its protein is CSVGTGATGELFF.